The present T cell receptor beta chain was sequenced within a study of OX40 agonist ivuxolimab in advanced cancers. Study-wide context: Dose-escalation patients were diagnosed with hepatocellular carcinoma, melanoma, renal cell cancer or head and neck cancer. Points from the study as a whole: Expanded clones were, on average, more numerous in CD8+ T cells than in CD4+. Both blood CD4+ and CD8+ T cells showed clonal growth by week 6 at 0.1 to 3.0 mg/kg.

About this clone: Antigen: not known.

Libraries were prepared by immunoSEQ multiplex PCR; TCRdb keeps only in-frame clonotypes and omits some of them. The table has 6,500 to 7,000 clones, 70% to 80% seen once. The germline V gene encodes CDR1 MDHEN and CDR2 SYDVKM. V gave up 7 bases and J gave up 8 bases, with 9 bases separating them. The CDR3 contains 11 residues. The chain employs TRBV28 and TRBJ2-1, with D unresolved. The sequences come from CD4+ or CD8+ T cells sorted from blood, collected in a trial of the OX40 agonist ivuxolimab. The clonotype originates from an adult with an advanced solid tumor such as melanoma, head and neck, liver or kidney cancer. The DNA for the CDR3 is TGTGCCAGCAATTATGACTATGAGCAGTTCTTC. It translates to CASNYDYEQFF.